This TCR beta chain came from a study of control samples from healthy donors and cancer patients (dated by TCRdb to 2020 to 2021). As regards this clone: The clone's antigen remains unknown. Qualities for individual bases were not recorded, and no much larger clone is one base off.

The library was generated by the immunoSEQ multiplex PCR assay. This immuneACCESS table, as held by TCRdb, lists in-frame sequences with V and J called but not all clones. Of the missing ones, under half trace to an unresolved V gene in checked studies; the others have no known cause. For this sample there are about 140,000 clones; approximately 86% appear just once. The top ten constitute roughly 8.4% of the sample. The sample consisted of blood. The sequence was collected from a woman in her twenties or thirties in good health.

The nucleotide sequence reads TGTGCCAGCAGTGAAGGTTGGGTAAGGGTAGCAGATACGCAGTATTTT. Translated, it reads CASSEGWVRVADTQYF. The rearranged chain carries TRBV6-1 and TRBJ2-3, with the D gene call left open. Cut back by 1 base and 4 bases, the V and J ends lie 15 bases apart. Taken from cysteine to phenylalanine, the CDR3 has 16 residues. Kept here is only the CDR3 DNA, which spans 48 bases and is read in frame from base 1. The germline V gene specifies MNHNS as CDR1 and SASEGT as CDR2.